This entry is about one TCR beta chain. Its antigen is unknown. These data are taken from a study of Ad26.COV2.S vaccination and SARS-CoV-2 variants. Study-level background: A COV1001 Ad26.COV2.S trial-arm participant provided the sample. The study gave Ad26.COV2.S intramuscularly, once or twice 56 days apart. General study findings and limits: Breadth of non-spike TCRs did not differ between vaccinees and placebo recipients. Substantial breadth was reportedly displayed by spike-specific CD8+ and CD4+ T cell responses after vaccination.

Germline V gene lookup returns CDR1 SGHVS and CDR2 FQNEAQ. V shed 1 base, J shed 1 base, and the junction held 11 bases outside the gene matches. This CDR3 comprises 18 residues. As to treatment: about 20 received Ad26.COV2.S at low or high dose, single or two shots; 5 received placebo; per-sample allocation not given. Specimen acquisition occurred on day 63 following the initial vaccine or placebo injection. Method: immunoSEQ multiplex PCR; TCRdb's copy keeps in-frame clones and lacks some. Among 350,000 to 400,000 clones, roughly nine tenths were seen once, and the ten largest hold more than 3%. This TCR came from a person aged 18-65 years who received the Ad26.COV2.S COVID-19 vaccine or a placebo. Here the sequenced sample was peripheral blood, taken in a trial of Ad26.COV2.S vaccine versus placebo. The V call is TRBV7-8, the J call TRBJ2-7; 9 bases match TRBD2. CDR3 protein: CASSLVLAGTLTSYEQYF. The CDR3 nucleotides are TGTGCCAGCAGCTTAGTTCTAGCGGGGACCCTAACGTCCTACGAGCAGTACTTC.